Listed here are 31 T cell receptor beta chains from one sample, sequenced in a study of radiotherapy plus CTLA-4 blockade in lung cancer. Profiling relied on immunoSEQ multiplex PCR, and the TCRdb table lists in-frame clones only, not all of them. The sample yields 30,000 or so clones, less than 75% seen once. The input for sequencing was peripheral blood, taken from a patient treated with radiotherapy plus ipilimumab. The receptors originated from a human donor with non-small cell lung cancer whose response to radiotherapy plus ipilimumab could not be evaluated.

The CDR3: CASNRDSQETQYF. The CDR3, as DNA: TGTGCCAGCAACCGGGACAGTCAAGAGACCCAGTACTTC. The chain uses TRBV5-4 and TRBJ2-5, with 7 bases that match TRBD1. Losses at the gene ends were 6 bases for V and 2 bases for J; bases not matched to a gene: 4. CDR1 SGHNT and CDR2 YYREEE come from the germline V gene (reference sequence). The CDR3 is 13 residues long. The variable domain in full, with the rest retrieved from reference TRBV5-4 and TRBJ2-5, is ETGVTQSPTHLIKTRGQQVTLRCSSQSGHNTVSWYQQALGQGPQFIFQYYREEENGRGNFPPRFSGLQFPNYSSELNVNALELDDSALYLCASNRDSQETQYFGPGTRLLVL.

The chain links TRBV6-6 to TRBJ2-7; 7 nucleotides match TRBD2. CDR3 size: 15 residues. V was clipped by 2 bases and J by 2 bases; unmatched bases: 6. Germline V gene lookup returns CDR1 MNHNY and CDR2 SVGAGI (reference sequence). Here the CDR3 DNA reads TGTGCCAGCAGTTACACAGGTGCGGGGGCCTACGAGCAGTACTTC. This encodes CASSYTGAGAYEQYF.

The V gene is TRBV18, the J gene TRBJ2-5; D possibly corresponds to TRBD1 (6 bases). CDR1 is KGHSH and CDR2 is LQKENI in the germline V gene. V lost 4 bases to trimming and J lost 2 bases, with 23 bases between them. The CDR3 runs to 18 residues. The CDR3 here is CASSQSLEDRWLQETQYF. In DNA form, the CDR3 reads TGTGCCAGCTCACAGAGCCTAGAGGACAGATGGTTACAAGAGACCCAGTACTTC.

The CDR3 reads CASSLSTGVGYTF. The CDR3 nucleotides read TGTGCCAGCTCCCTTTCGACAGGGGTCGGCTACACCTTC. This chain connects TRBV18 to TRBJ1-2; 8 bases line up with TRBD1. Germline CDR1 is KGHSH and CDR2 is LQKENI. The trim removed 6 bases at V and 8 bases at J, leaving 8 bases unmatched. The CDR3 length is 13 residues.

The genes are TRBV9 and TRBJ2-3, with 10 bases that match TRBD2. This CDR3 contains 16 residues. The V gene's germline CDR1 is SGDLS and CDR2 YYNGEE. The V and J ends lost 0 bases and 2 bases, in that order; junction bases with no gene match: 3. The CDR3 region has the DNA TGTGCCAGCAGCGTAGGGAGCGGGAGGGCCACAGATACGCAGTATTTT. It translates to CASSVGSGRATDTQYF.

This sequence joins TRBV28 and TRBJ2-5, with TRBD1 identical over 8 bases. The ends lost 5 bases at V and 2 bases at J; junction bases unmatched: 7. This CDR3 comprises 15 residues. Germline V gene lookup returns CDR1 MDHEN and CDR2 SYDVKM. The CDR3, as DNA: TGTGCCAGCAGTCCTCAACAGGGGGGACAAGAGACCCAGTACTTC. Its protein is CASSPQQGGQETQYF. Based on the CDR3 plus reference TRBV28 and TRBJ2-5, the full variable domain is DVKVTQSSRYLVKRTGEKVFLECVQDMDHENMFWYRQDPGLGLRLIYFSYDVKMKEKGDIPEGYSVSREKKERFSLILESASTNQTSMYLCASSPQQGGQETQYFGPGTRLLVL.

This clone occurred a few times. The chain combines TRBV7-3 with TRBJ2-7; 11 nucleotides line up with TRBD2. The V gene's germline CDR1 is SGHTA and CDR2 FQGTGA. With V trimmed by 3 bases and J by 5 bases, 6 bases remained unmatched. This CDR3 is built from 15 residues. The CDR3, as DNA: TGTGCCAGCAGCTTGGTAGCGGGAGGGCCCCACGAGCAGTACTTC. Residues: CASSLVAGGPHEQYF.

This clone appeared a few times. The gene calls are TRBV11-1 and TRBJ2-6; TRBD1 matches 7 bases. The V and J ends lost 5 bases and 0 bases, in that order; junction bases with no gene match: 10. Germline values: CDR1 SGHAT, CDR2 FQDESV (reference sequence). This CDR3 is built from 18 residues. CDR3 residues: CASSPRTGTSSGANVLTF. DNA for the CDR3: TGTGCCAGCAGCCCTCGGACAGGAACCTCCTCTGGGGCCAACGTCCTGACTTTC.

This clone was counted only a few times. This chain's CDR3 is CAWSAGSGSGNTIYF. In nucleotides, the CDR3 is TGTGCCTGGAGTGCAGGGTCCGGCTCTGGAAACACCATATATTTT. The chain couples TRBV30 to TRBJ1-3, with D possibly matching TRBD1 (5 bases). The CDR3 length is 15 residues. The V gene lost 1 base and the J gene lost 0 bases, with 10 bases spanning the gap. Per germline, CDR1 GTSNPN and CDR2 SVGIG (reference sequence).

This chain connects TRBV19 to TRBJ2-2, with no clear D. The germline V and J ends were trimmed by 3 bases and 1 base, with 12 bases remaining between them. Germline-derived CDR1 and CDR2 are LNHDA and SQIVND (reference sequence). CDR3 length: 16 amino acids. The CDR3 region has the DNA TGTGCCAGTAGTATTCTGGGCTTCCTGAACACCGGGGAGCTGTTTTTT. This encodes CASSILGFLNTGELFF.

This clone was seen a single time. This chain links TRBV11-1 with TRBJ2-6; perhaps TRBD2 as D (7 bases). Germline CDR1 reads SGHAT; CDR2 reads FQDESV (reference sequence). The CDR3 totals 18 residues. V gave up 4 bases and J gave up 0 bases, with 16 bases separating them. The CDR3 sequence: CASSSRGGGSSGANVLTF. CDR3 sequence (DNA): TGTGCCAGCAGCTCCAGGGGAGGGGGGAGCTCTGGGGCCAACGTCCTGACTTTC.

V and J are TRBV27 and TRBJ2-1, with D uncertain. This CDR3 is built from 15 residues. The germline CDR1 and CDR2 sequences are MNHEY and SMNVEV (reference sequence). V dropped 1 base and J dropped 10 bases, with 17 bases sitting between them. The CDR3 loop reads CASSLFPSTAREQFF. CDR3 in DNA: TGTGCCAGCAGTTTATTTCCGTCGACGGCGCGGGAGCAGTTCTTC.

This clone was observed once. The chain joins TRBV4-3 to TRBJ2-7; TRBD1 agrees at 8 bases. The CDR3 covers 15 residues. Germline trimming cut 2 bases from V and 2 bases from J; bases unmatched to any gene: 5. CDR1 LGHNA and CDR2 YSLEER come from the germline V gene. CDR3 sequence reads: CASSQPGTGTYEQYF. In DNA, the CDR3 is TGCGCCAGCAGCCAACCCGGGACAGGTACCTACGAGCAGTACTTC.

In its sample, this clone was seen a few times. The DNA of the CDR3 is TGTGCCAGCACTGCGACAGGGGCGAGAGATACGCAGTATTTT. It encodes CASTATGARDTQYF. The chain uses TRBV6-5 and TRBJ2-3; the match to TRBD1 covers 8 bases. Germline V gene data show CDR1 as MNHEY and CDR2 as SVGAGI. This CDR3 is built from 14 residues. Trimming cost V 7 bases and J 5 bases; bases outside gene matches: 8.

The J gene is TRBJ2-1, the V gene TRBV7-7; D not resolved. In germline, CDR1 is SSHAT, CDR2 FNYEAQ (reference sequence). The CDR3 is 13 residues long. Trimming left V 2 bases short and J 5 bases short, with 7 bases between. CDR3 DNA sequence: TGTGCCAGCAGCTTATACACTAACAATGAGCAGTTCTTC. Residues: CASSLYTNNEQFF.

The chain is built from TRBV7-2 and TRBJ2-5, with D tentatively TRBD1 (6 bases). Trimming shortened V by 5 bases and J by 5 bases, and 18 bases separated the two germline ends. The CDR3 is 15 residues long. CDR1 and CDR2 from the germline V gene are SGHTA and FQGNSA. DNA for the CDR3: TGTGCCAGCAGCATGACCAGGGGAGAAAAGGAGACCCAGTACTTC. This gives the protein CASSMTRGEKETQYF.

The sample holds a few counts of this clone. The gene calls are TRBV19 and TRBJ1-1, with TRBD1 as a possible D gene (5 bases). CDR3 length: 11 residues. Per germline, CDR1 LNHDA and CDR2 SQIVND (reference sequence). V was shortened by 5 bases and J by 10 bases, with 11 bases between the two germline ends. The CDR3 loop reads CASSLGGVAFF. DNA of the CDR3: TGTGCCAGTAGTTTGGGGGGTGTAGCTTTCTTT.

This rearrangement joins TRBV6-1 to TRBJ2-7; 11 nucleotides align to TRBD2. With V trimmed by 5 bases and J by 6 bases, 9 bases remained unmatched. This CDR3 is 15 amino acids long. Germline V gene sequence: CDR1 MNHNS, CDR2 SASEGT. The CDR3 DNA sequence: TGTGCCAGCAGTTCCCCCCTAGCGGGAGGTATCGAGCAGTACTTC. It yields the protein CASSSPLAGGIEQYF.

The rearrangement links TRBV28 to TRBJ1-5; 7 bases line up with TRBD1. The CDR3 runs to 14 residues. J lost 8 bases, V lost 5 bases, and 9 bases had no gene match. From germline, CDR1 is MDHEN and CDR2 SYDVKM. CDR3 coding DNA: TGTGCCAGCAGTCCGTCGACAGGGAGTAAGCCCCAGCATTTT. Translation gives CASSPSTGSKPQHF.

The rearrangement uses TRBV11-2 and TRBJ2-3, with 10 bases aligning to TRBD2. Germline loops: CDR1 SGHAT, CDR2 FQNNGV. The CDR3 length is 15 residues. The J segment lost 6 bases and the V segment lost 5 bases, leaving 8 bases of the junction unmatched. DNA of the CDR3: TGTGCCAGCAGCGGAATAGCGGGAGGTTCCGATACGCAGTATTTT. This gives the protein CASSGIAGGSDTQYF. Variable domain in full (rest from reference TRBV11-2 and TRBJ2-3): EAGVAQSPRYKIIEKRQSVAFWCNPISGHATLYWYQQILGQGPKLLIQFQNNGVVDDSQLPKDRFSAERLKGVDSTLKIQPAKLEDSAVYLCASSGIAGGSDTQYFGPGTRLTVL.

The V call is TRBV9, the J call TRBJ1-2; the D gene is possibly TRBD1 (5 bases). The V end was cut by 1 base, the J end by 2 bases, with 6 bases between. The V gene's germline CDR1 is SGDLS and CDR2 YYNGEE. The CDR3 is 13 amino acids. The CDR3 region is CASSVSGNYGYTF. As DNA, the CDR3 is TGTGCCAGCAGCGTATCAGGGAACTATGGCTACACCTTC.

The chain has TRBV5-4 and TRBJ2-7; possibly TRBD1 for D (6 bases). Germline-derived CDR1 and CDR2 are SGHNT and YYREEE (reference sequence). The CDR3 runs to 14 residues. V lost 0 bases, J lost 4 bases, and 11 bases lay in between. CDR3 sequence reads: CASSLGRQAYEQYF. The CDR3 bases are TGTGCCAGCAGCTTGGGGCGACAGGCTTACGAGCAGTACTTC.

This clone was counted between two and nine times. The chain uses TRBV5-1 and TRBJ1-5; 8 bases match TRBD1. Germline assignment: CDR1 SGHRS and CDR2 YFSETQ. J lost 5 bases, V lost 2 bases, and 0 bases had no gene match. The CDR3 is 13 amino acids. CDR3 protein: CASSLQGDQPQHF. DNA for the CDR3: TGCGCCAGCAGCTTACAGGGGGATCAGCCCCAGCATTTT.

This clone was counted between two and nine times. V and J are TRBV4-1 and TRBJ1-2, with 7 bases matching TRBD1. The CDR3 has 14 amino acids. Germline CDR1 and CDR2: MGHRA and YSYEKL. Losses at the gene ends were 5 bases for V and 8 bases for J; bases not matched to a gene: 11. The CDR3 sequence is CASSSRTGSQGYTF. In DNA form, the CDR3 reads TGCGCCAGCAGCTCTCGGACAGGTTCGCAAGGCTACACCTTC.

The chain employs TRBV4-3 and TRBJ2-5; a weak D match, TRBD1 (6 bases). CDR1 LGHNA and CDR2 YSLEER come from the germline V gene. The CDR3 covers 16 residues. V lost 0 bases, J lost 1 base, and 12 bases lay in between. CDR3 residues: CASSQDRGWVQETQYF. The CDR3 bases are TGCGCCAGCAGCCAAGACAGGGGATGGGTCCAAGAGACCCAGTACTTC.

This chain links TRBV6-5 with TRBJ2-4; TRBD1 agrees at 11 bases. V shed 4 bases, J shed 9 bases, and the junction held 8 bases outside the gene matches. The CDR3 extends over 15 amino acids. CDR1 MNHEY and CDR2 SVGAGI come from the germline V gene. The CDR3 reads CASSSYRGQGAIQYF. For the CDR3, the DNA is TGTGCCAGCAGTTCCTACCGCGGACAGGGGGCCATTCAGTACTTC.

Comment on this clone: Distinct nucleotide sequences in the sample also encode this CDR3. The genes are TRBV5-1 and TRBJ2-5; D uncertain. Germline V gene sequence: CDR1 SGHRS, CDR2 YFSETQ. The germline V and J ends were trimmed by 1 base and 3 bases, with 4 bases remaining between them. The CDR3 is made up of 12 amino acids. The CDR3 nucleotides are TGCGCCAGCAGCTTGACGGAAGAGACCCAGTACTTC. Translating gives CASSLTEETQYF.

The chain uses TRBV9 and TRBJ2-5; D is unresolved. The CDR3 totals 13 residues. CDR1 is SGDLS and CDR2 is YYNGEE in the germline V gene. Trimming removed 4 bases at V and 11 bases at J, with 18 bases between. CDR3 nucleotides: TGTGCCAGCAGCCAAGACTCCAGAACGGAGCAGTACTTC. Translated: CASSQDSRTEQYF.

For the CDR3, the DNA is TGTGCCAGCAGTCTTAGCGGGAGTGATTACGAGCAGTACTTC. Amino acids: CASSLSGSDYEQYF. The chain has TRBV6-1 and TRBJ2-7; 9 positions agree with TRBD2. V gave up 5 bases and J gave up 4 bases; unmatched junction bases: 6. This CDR3 has 14 residues. Germline CDR1 reads MNHNS; CDR2 reads SASEGT.

The gene calls are TRBV9 and TRBJ2-3; 8 bases map to TRBD1. Germline V gene lookup returns CDR1 SGDLS and CDR2 YYNGEE. Trimming cost V 5 bases and J 5 bases; bases outside gene matches: 16. There are 17 residues in the CDR3. CDR3 loop: CASSGGNRGETGDTQYF. The CDR3 nucleotides read TGTGCCAGCAGTGGGGGCAACAGGGGGGAAACGGGAGATACGCAGTATTTT.

The V call is TRBV18, the J call TRBJ2-7, with 10 nucleotides matching TRBD2. CDR3 length equals 19 residues. CDR1 and CDR2 from the germline V gene are KGHSH and LQKENI. J was trimmed by 5 bases and V by 4 bases; bases with no gene match: 20. The CDR3 nucleotides are TGTGCCAGCTCACGGGTGGGGCGAGGAGCTAGCGGGAGTCTCGACGAGCAGTACTTC. It specifies CASSRVGRGASGSLDEQYF.